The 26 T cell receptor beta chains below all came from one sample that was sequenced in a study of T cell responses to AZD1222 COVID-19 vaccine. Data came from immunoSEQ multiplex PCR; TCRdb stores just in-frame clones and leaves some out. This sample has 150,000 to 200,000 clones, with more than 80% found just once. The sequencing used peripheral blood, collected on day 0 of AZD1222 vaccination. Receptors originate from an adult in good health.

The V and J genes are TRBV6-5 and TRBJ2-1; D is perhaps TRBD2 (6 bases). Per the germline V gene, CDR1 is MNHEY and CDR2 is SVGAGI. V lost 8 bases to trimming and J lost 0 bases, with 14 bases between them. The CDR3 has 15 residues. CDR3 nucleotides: TGTGCCAGCGCGATTAGGAGGGTCTCCTACAATGAGCAGTTCTTC. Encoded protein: CASAIRRVSYNEQFF.

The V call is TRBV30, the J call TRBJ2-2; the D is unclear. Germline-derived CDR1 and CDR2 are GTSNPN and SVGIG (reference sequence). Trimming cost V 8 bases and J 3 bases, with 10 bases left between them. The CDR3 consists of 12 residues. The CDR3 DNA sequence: TGTGCCCGACCAGGTTACACCGGGGAGCTGTTTTTT. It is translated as CARPGYTGELFF.

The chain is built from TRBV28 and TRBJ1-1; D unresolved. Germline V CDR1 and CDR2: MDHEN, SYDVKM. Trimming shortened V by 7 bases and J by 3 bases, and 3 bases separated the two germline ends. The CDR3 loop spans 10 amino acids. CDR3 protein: CASKYTEAFF. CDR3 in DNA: TGTGCCAGCAAATACACTGAAGCTTTCTTT.

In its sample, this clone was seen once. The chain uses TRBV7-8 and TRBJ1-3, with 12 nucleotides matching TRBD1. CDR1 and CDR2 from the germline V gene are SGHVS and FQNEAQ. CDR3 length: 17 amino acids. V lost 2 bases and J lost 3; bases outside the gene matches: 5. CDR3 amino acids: CASSLRDRGRGGNTIYF. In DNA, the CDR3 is TGTGCCAGCAGCTTACGGGACAGGGGGCGCGGTGGAAACACCATATATTTT.

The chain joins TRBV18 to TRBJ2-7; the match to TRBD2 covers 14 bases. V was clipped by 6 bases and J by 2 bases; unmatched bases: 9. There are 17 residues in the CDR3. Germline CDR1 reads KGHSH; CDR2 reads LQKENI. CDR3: CASSLGTSGSGTYEQYF. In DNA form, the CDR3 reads TGTGCCAGCTCGCTCGGGACTAGCGGGAGCGGGACCTACGAGCAGTACTTC.

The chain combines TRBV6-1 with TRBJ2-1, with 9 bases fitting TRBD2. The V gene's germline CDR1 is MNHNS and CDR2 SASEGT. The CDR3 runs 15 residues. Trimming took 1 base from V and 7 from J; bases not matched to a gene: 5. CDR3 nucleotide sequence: TGTGCCAGCAGTGAAGAGGTAGCGGGAGTAAATGAGCAGTTCTTC. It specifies CASSEEVAGVNEQFF.

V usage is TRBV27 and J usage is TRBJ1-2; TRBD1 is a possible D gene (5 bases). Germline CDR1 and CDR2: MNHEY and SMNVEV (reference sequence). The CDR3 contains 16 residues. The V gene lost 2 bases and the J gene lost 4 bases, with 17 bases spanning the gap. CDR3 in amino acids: CASSLGGVGGTYGYTF. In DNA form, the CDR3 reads TGTGCCAGCAGTTTAGGGGGGGTCGGGGGAACCTATGGCTACACCTTC.

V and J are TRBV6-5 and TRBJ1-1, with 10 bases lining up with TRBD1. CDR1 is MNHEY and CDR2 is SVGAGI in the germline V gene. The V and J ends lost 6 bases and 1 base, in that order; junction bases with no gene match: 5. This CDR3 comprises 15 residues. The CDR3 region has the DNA TGTGCCAGCAGGACAGGGGGCGAGAGGAACACTGAAGCTTTCTTT. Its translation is CASRTGGERNTEAFF.

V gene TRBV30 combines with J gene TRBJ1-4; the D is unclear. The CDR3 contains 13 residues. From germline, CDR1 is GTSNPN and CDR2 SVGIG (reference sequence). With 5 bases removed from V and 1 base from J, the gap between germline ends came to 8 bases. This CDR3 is CAWGFLTNEKLFF. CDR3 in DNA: TGTGCCTGGGGATTCTTAACTAATGAAAAACTGTTTTTT.

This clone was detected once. The CDR3 loop reads CASSQGDRTEGTVGTEAFF. CDR3 sequence (DNA): TGTGCCAGCAGCCAAGGGGACAGGACAGAGGGTACGGTAGGGACTGAAGCTTTCTTT. The chain uses TRBV3-1 (or the pseudogene TRBV3-2) and TRBJ1-1; TRBD1 aligns across 8 bases. Germline CDR1 and CDR2: LGHDT and YNNKEL (reference sequence). With 1 base clipped from V and 5 bases from J, the junction kept 18 bases outside the gene matches. There are 19 residues in the CDR3.

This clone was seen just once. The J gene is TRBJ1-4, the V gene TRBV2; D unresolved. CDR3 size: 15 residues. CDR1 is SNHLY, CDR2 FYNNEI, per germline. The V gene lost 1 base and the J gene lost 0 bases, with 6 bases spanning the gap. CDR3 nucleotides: TGTGCCAGCAGTGAAGGCCAGGCAACTAATGAAAAACTGTTTTTT. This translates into CASSEGQATNEKLFF.

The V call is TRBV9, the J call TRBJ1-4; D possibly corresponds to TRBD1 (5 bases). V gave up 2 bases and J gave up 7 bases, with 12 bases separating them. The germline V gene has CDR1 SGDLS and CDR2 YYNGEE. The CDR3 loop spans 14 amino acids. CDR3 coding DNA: TGTGCCAGCAGCGTCCCGGGGCGCGGTGAAAAACTGTTTTTT. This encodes CASSVPGRGEKLFF.

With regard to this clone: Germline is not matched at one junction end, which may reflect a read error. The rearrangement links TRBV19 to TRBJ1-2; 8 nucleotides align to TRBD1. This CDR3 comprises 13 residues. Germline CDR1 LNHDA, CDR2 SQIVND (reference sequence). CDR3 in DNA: TGTGCCAGTACTATAACAGGGGGGAGCGGCTACACCTTC. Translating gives CASTITGGSGYTF.

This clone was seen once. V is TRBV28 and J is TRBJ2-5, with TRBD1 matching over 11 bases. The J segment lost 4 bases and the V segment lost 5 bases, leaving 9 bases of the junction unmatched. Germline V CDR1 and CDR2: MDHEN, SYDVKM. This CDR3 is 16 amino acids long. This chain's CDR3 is CASSPAGTGGGETQYF. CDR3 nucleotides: TGTGCCAGCAGTCCGGCCGGGACAGGGGGGGGAGAGACCCAGTACTTC.

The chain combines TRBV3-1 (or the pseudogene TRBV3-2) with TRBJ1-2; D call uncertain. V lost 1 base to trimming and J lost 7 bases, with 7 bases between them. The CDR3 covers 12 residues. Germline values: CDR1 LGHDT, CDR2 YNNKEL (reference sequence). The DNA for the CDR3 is TGTGCCAGCAGCCAAGTAGACTCTGGCTACACCTTC. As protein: CASSQVDSGYTF.

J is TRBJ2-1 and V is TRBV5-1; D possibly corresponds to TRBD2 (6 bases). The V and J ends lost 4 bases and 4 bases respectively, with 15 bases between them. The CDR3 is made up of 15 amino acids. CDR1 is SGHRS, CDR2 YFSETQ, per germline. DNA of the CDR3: TGCGCCAGCAGCCGTGGGGAGGCCGCTTACAATGAGCAGTTCTTC. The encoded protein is CASSRGEAAYNEQFF.

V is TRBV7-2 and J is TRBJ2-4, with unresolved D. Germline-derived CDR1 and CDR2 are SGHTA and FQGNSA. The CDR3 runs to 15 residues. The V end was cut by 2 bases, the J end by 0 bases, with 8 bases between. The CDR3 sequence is CASSLLYTAKNIQYF. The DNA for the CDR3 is TGTGCCAGCAGCTTATTGTATACAGCCAAAAACATTCAGTACTTC.

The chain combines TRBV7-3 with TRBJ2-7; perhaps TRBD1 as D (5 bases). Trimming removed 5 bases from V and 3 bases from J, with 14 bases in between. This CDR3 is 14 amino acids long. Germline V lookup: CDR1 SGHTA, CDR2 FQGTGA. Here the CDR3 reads CASSRDVQGYEQYF. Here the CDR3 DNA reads TGTGCCAGCAGCCGCGATGTTCAGGGCTACGAGCAGTACTTC. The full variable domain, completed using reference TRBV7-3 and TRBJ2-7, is GAGVSQTPSNKVTEKGKYVELRCDPISGHTALYWYRQSLGQGPEFLIYFQGTGAADDSGLPNDRFFAVRPEGSVSTLKIQRTERGDSAVYLCASSRDVQGYEQYFGPGTRLTVT.

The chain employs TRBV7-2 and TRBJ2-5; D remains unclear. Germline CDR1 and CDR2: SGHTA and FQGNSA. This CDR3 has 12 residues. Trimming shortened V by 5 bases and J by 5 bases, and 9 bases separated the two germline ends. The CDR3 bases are TGTGCCAGCAGCCTATCGGTTGAGACCCAGTACTTC. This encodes CASSLSVETQYF.

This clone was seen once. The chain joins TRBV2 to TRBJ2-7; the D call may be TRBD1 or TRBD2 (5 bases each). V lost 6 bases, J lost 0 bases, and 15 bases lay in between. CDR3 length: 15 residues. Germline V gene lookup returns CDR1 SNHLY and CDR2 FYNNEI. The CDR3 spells CASSLERGSSYEQYF. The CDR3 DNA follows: TGTGCCAGCAGCCTCGAGAGGGGCAGCTCCTACGAGCAGTACTTC.

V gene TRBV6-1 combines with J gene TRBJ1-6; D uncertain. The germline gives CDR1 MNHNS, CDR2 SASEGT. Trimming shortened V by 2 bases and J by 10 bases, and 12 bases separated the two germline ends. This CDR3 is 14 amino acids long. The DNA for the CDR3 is TGTGCCAGCAGTGAACGGGGAGTGGGGTCACCCCTCCACTTT. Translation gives CASSERGVGSPLHF.

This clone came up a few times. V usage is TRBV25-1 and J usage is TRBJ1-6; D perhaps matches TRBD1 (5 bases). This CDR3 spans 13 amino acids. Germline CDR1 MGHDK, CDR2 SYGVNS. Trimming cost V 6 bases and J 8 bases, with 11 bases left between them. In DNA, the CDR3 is TGTGCCAGCAGGAGGGGTACGGATTCACCCCTCCACTTT. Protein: CASRRGTDSPLHF.

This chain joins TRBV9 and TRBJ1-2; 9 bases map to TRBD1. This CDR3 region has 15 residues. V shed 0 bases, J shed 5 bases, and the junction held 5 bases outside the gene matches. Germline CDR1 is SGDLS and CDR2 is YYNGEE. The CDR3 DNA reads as TGTGCCAGCAGCGTAGACGGGACAGGGCGATATGGCTACACCTTC. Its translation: CASSVDGTGRYGYTF.

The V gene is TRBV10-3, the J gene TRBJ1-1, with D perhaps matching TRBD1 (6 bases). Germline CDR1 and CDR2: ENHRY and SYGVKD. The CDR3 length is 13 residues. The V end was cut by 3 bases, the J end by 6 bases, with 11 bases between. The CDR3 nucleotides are TGTGCCATCAGTGATCTCCGACAGGCTGAAGCTTTCTTT. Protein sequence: CAISDLRQAEAFF.

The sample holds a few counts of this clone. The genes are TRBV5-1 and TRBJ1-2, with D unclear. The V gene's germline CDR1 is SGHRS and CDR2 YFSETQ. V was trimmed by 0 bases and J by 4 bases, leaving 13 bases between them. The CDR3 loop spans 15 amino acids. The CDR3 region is CASSLADPRVYGYTF. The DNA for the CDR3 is TGCGCCAGCAGCTTGGCAGACCCCAGAGTCTATGGCTACACCTTC.

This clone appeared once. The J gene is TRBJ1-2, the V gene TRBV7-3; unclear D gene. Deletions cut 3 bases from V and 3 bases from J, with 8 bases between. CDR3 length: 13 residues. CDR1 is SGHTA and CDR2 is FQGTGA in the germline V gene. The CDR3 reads CASSFQEDYGYTF. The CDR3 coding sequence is TGTGCCAGCAGCTTTCAGGAAGACTATGGCTACACCTTC. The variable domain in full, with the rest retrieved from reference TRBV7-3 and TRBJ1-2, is GAGVSQTPSNKVTEKGKYVELRCDPISGHTALYWYRQSLGQGPEFLIYFQGTGAADDSGLPNDRFFAVRPEGSVSTLKIQRTERGDSAVYLCASSFQEDYGYTFGSGTRLTVV.